A selection of T cell receptor beta chains follows, all from one sample in a study of OX40 agonist ivuxolimab in advanced cancers. Using immunoSEQ multiplex PCR, the repertoire was profiled, and TCRdb retains in-frame clones only, with some absent. In the table there are 86,000 or so clones, 92% of which are singletons. The input for sequencing was CD4+ or CD8+ T cells sorted from blood, taken in a trial of the OX40 agonist ivuxolimab. The receptors were sampled from an adult with an advanced solid tumor such as melanoma, head and neck, liver or kidney cancer. Each CDR3 is given with its conserved first and last residue. D genes are given only for firm matches. Expanded clones get a size class; other rows say once, few or many, or leave the size out.

CDR3nt: TGCGCCAGCAGGGAGGGACAGGGCGCCCACGAGCAGTACTTC
CDR3aa: CASREGQGAHEQYF
v_gene: TRBV5-1
len: 14
abundance: -
j_gene: TRBJ2-7
d_gene: TRBD1

CDR3nt: TGCGCCAGCAGTACCGGGACAGCGGGCACTGAAGCTTTCTTT
CDR3aa: CASSTGTAGTEAFF
v_gene: TRBV5-1
len: 14
abundance: -
j_gene: TRBJ1-1
d_gene: TRBD1

CDR3nt: TGTGCCAGCAGTAACGACAGGGGGCCCTTTGAGCAGTACTTC
CDR3aa: CASSNDRGPFEQYF
v_gene: TRBV6-1
len: 14
abundance: -
j_gene: TRBJ2-7
d_gene: TRBD1

CDR3nt: TGTGCCAGCAGTTCTAGCGGGAGGGCCACGTTCTTC
CDR3aa: CASSSSGRATFF
v_gene: TRBV14
len: 12
abundance: -
j_gene: TRBJ2-1
d_gene: TRBD2

CDR3nt: TGTGCCTCTTCAAGGGGGGACACTTCGTACCAAGAGACCCAGTACTTC
CDR3aa: CASSRGDTSYQETQYF
v_gene: TRBV10-3
len: 16
abundance: -
j_gene: TRBJ2-5
d_gene: -

CDR3nt: TGTGCCAGCAGTCCCCTCCGACTAGCAGCAAACTACGAGCAGTACTTC
CDR3aa: CASSPLRLAANYEQYF
v_gene: TRBV27
len: 16
abundance: -
j_gene: TRBJ2-7
d_gene: TRBD2

CDR3nt: TGCGCCAGCAGCCTAGAGGGGGGCACTGAAGCTTTCTTT
CDR3aa: CASSLEGGTEAFF
v_gene: TRBV4-1
len: 13
abundance: -
j_gene: TRBJ1-1
d_gene: -

CDR3nt: TGTGCCAGCAAGTTCAGCGTACCAGGAAAGACCTATGGCTTC
CDR3aa: CASKFSVPGKTYGF
v_gene: TRBV5-4
len: 14
abundance: once
j_gene: TRBJ1-2
d_gene: -

CDR3nt: TGTGCCAGCAGCTCCCAGGGGGACACTGAAGCTTTCTTT
CDR3aa: CASSSQGDTEAFF
v_gene: TRBV7-8
len: 13
abundance: -
j_gene: TRBJ1-1
d_gene: TRBD1

CDR3nt: TGTGCCAGCAGCGTGGGACCAGTTAAACCAAACTATGGCTACACCTTC
CDR3aa: CASSVGPVKPNYGYTF
v_gene: TRBV7-9
len: 16
abundance: -
j_gene: TRBJ1-2
d_gene: -

CDR3nt: TGCGCCAGCAGTTCCGGGGGGACCTACGAGCAGTACTTC
CDR3aa: CASSSGGTYEQYF
v_gene: TRBV5-1
len: 13
abundance: -
j_gene: TRBJ2-7
d_gene: TRBD2

CDR3nt: TGTGCCTGGAGTCGAAGGGCTGGCGGGGAGCTGTTTTTT
CDR3aa: CAWSRRAGGELFF
v_gene: TRBV30
len: 13
abundance: -
j_gene: TRBJ2-2
d_gene: -

CDR3nt: TGTGCCAGCAGGGAAGCCCCCTCGACTGAAGCTTTCTTT
CDR3aa: CASREAPSTEAFF
v_gene: TRBV2
len: 13
abundance: -
j_gene: TRBJ1-1
d_gene: -

CDR3nt: TGCGCCAGCAGTCACGCCCGAAACTTTGGCAGGGAGGGCACCGGGGAGCTGTTTTTT
CDR3aa: CASSHARNFGREGTGELFF
v_gene: TRBV23-1
len: 19
abundance: -
j_gene: TRBJ2-2
d_gene: TRBD2

CDR3nt: TGTGCCAGCAGCGTAGTCGGGAGCTCTGGAAACACCATATATTTT
CDR3aa: CASSVVGSSGNTIYF
v_gene: TRBV9
len: 15
abundance: -
j_gene: TRBJ1-3
d_gene: -

CDR3nt: TGCAGCTTCCGGGACACATCCTACAATGAGCAGTTCTTC
CDR3aa: CSFRDTSYNEQFF
v_gene: TRBV29-1
len: 13
abundance: -
j_gene: TRBJ2-1
d_gene: -

CDR3nt: TGTGCCAGCATGCGGGGCCAAGGAGAGACCCAGTACTTC
CDR3aa: CASMRGQGETQYF
v_gene: TRBV7-9
len: 13
abundance: -
j_gene: TRBJ2-5
d_gene: -

CDR3nt: TGCGCCAGCAGCTTGGATGGAGCGGTGAGCTCCTACGAGCAGTACTTC
CDR3aa: CASSLDGAVSSYEQYF
v_gene: TRBV5-1
len: 16
abundance: -
j_gene: TRBJ2-7
d_gene: -

CDR3nt: TGTGCCAGCGCCCCAGCGGGGCCCGTCAATGAGCAGTTCTTC
CDR3aa: CASAPAGPVNEQFF
v_gene: TRBV7-2
len: 14
abundance: -
j_gene: TRBJ2-1
d_gene: TRBD2

CDR3nt: TGTGCCAGCAGCCCGTATGAGACCCAGTACTTC
CDR3aa: CASSPYETQYF
v_gene: TRBV7-2
len: 11
abundance: -
j_gene: TRBJ2-5
d_gene: -

CDR3nt: TGTGCCAGTAAGGGGCCCCGGGGGCATGGCTACACCTTC
CDR3aa: CASKGPRGHGYTF
v_gene: TRBV19
len: 13
abundance: -
j_gene: TRBJ1-2
d_gene: -

CDR3nt: TGTGCCAGCAGCCAAGTAGCGGGGTCCTACAATGAGCAGTTCTTC
CDR3aa: CASSQVAGSYNEQFF
v_gene: TRBV14
len: 15
abundance: -
j_gene: TRBJ2-1
d_gene: TRBD2

CDR3nt: TGCACCAGCAGCCAAGATGGACTAGCGGGAGGGCTTTACGAGCAGTACTTC
CDR3aa: CTSSQDGLAGGLYEQYF
v_gene: TRBV1
len: 17
abundance: -
j_gene: TRBJ2-7
d_gene: -

CDR3nt: TGTGCCAGCAGTGACCACAGGGGCAACTCCTATAATTCACCCCTCCACTTT
CDR3aa: CASSDHRGNSYNSPLHF
v_gene: TRBV6-1
len: 17
abundance: -
j_gene: TRBJ1-6
d_gene: TRBD1

CDR3nt: TGCGCCAGCAGCTCGGCCGGGGGGACCGGGGAGCTGTTTTTT
CDR3aa: CASSSAGGTGELFF
v_gene: TRBV5-1
len: 14
abundance: -
j_gene: TRBJ2-2
d_gene: TRBD2

CDR3nt: TGTGCCAGCAGCTCCCGGGATGGGGGCGCAGATACGCAGTATTTT
CDR3aa: CASSSRDGGADTQYF
v_gene: TRBV5-4
len: 15
abundance: -
j_gene: TRBJ2-3
d_gene: -

CDR3nt: TGTGCCAGCAGTCCCTGGGACAGGGGGCGCGAAGATACGCAGTATTTT
CDR3aa: CASSPWDRGREDTQYF
v_gene: TRBV28
len: 16
abundance: -
j_gene: TRBJ2-3
d_gene: TRBD1

CDR3nt: TGTGCCAGCAGTTTAAACGGGAGGCCCCCCTACGAGCAGTACTTC
CDR3aa: CASSLNGRPPYEQYF
v_gene: TRBV28
len: 15
abundance: -
j_gene: TRBJ2-7
d_gene: TRBD2

CDR3nt: TGTGCCAGCAGCTCGGGACAGGCCTATGGCTACACCTTC
CDR3aa: CASSSGQAYGYTF
v_gene: TRBV7-9
len: 13
abundance: -
j_gene: TRBJ1-2
d_gene: TRBD1

CDR3nt: TGTGCCTGGAGGCCCTATTCAAGACAGTATGGCTACACCTTC
CDR3aa: CAWRPYSRQYGYTF
v_gene: TRBV30
len: 14
abundance: -
j_gene: TRBJ1-2
d_gene: -

CDR3nt: TGTGCCTGGAGTCCGGACAGGCTTTGGGCTGAAGCTTTCTTT
CDR3aa: CAWSPDRLWAEAFF
v_gene: TRBV30
len: 14
abundance: -
j_gene: TRBJ1-1
d_gene: TRBD1

CDR3nt: TGCGCCAGCGGCACAGGATCTCTCTCTGGAAACACCATATATTTT
CDR3aa: CASGTGSLSGNTIYF
v_gene: TRBV5-1
len: 15
abundance: once
j_gene: TRBJ1-3
d_gene: -

CDR3nt: TGTGCCAGCAGCGTAAGCTCCGGGACTAGCGGGAGTGATACGCAGTATTTT
CDR3aa: CASSVSSGTSGSDTQYF
v_gene: TRBV14
len: 17
abundance: -
j_gene: TRBJ2-3
d_gene: TRBD2

CDR3nt: TGTGCCAGCAGCCTTGACAATCAGCCCCAGCATTTT
CDR3aa: CASSLDNQPQHF
v_gene: TRBV28
len: 12
abundance: -
j_gene: TRBJ1-5
d_gene: -

CDR3nt: TGTGCCAGCAGCGGGGACAGGGTTCCCTACGAGCAGTACTTC
CDR3aa: CASSGDRVPYEQYF
v_gene: TRBV9
len: 14
abundance: -
j_gene: TRBJ2-7
d_gene: TRBD1

CDR3nt: TGTGCCAGCAGCTTGGGCCGGGGGCCCAATCAGCCCCAGCATTTT
CDR3aa: CASSLGRGPNQPQHF
v_gene: TRBV5-4
len: 15
abundance: -
j_gene: TRBJ1-5
d_gene: -

CDR3nt: TGTGCCACCGTACTCGGAATTAACTATGGCTACACCTTC
CDR3aa: CATVLGINYGYTF
v_gene: TRBV28
len: 13
abundance: -
j_gene: TRBJ1-2
d_gene: -

CDR3nt: TGTGCCAGCAGCAGACCCGCTCAGCGGGCCTACAATGAGCAGTTCTTC
CDR3aa: CASSRPAQRAYNEQFF
v_gene: TRBV28
len: 16
abundance: -
j_gene: TRBJ2-1
d_gene: -

CDR3nt: TGTGCCAGCAGCTCAGGGCAGGGTTACGAGCAGTACTTC
CDR3aa: CASSSGQGYEQYF
v_gene: TRBV11-2
len: 13
abundance: -
j_gene: TRBJ2-7
d_gene: -

CDR3nt: TGTGCCAGCAGTACAGGGGTCTATGGCTACACCTTC
CDR3aa: CASSTGVYGYTF
v_gene: TRBV6-5
len: 12
abundance: -
j_gene: TRBJ1-2
d_gene: TRBD1

CDR3nt: TGCGCCAGCAGCTTGGACACAGGGGGGAATGAAGCTTTCTTT
CDR3aa: CASSLDTGGNEAFF
v_gene: TRBV5-1
len: 14
abundance: -
j_gene: TRBJ1-1
d_gene: TRBD1

CDR3nt: TGTGCCAGAAGCTGGACTACCACTGAGCAGTTCTTC
CDR3aa: CARSWTTTEQFF
v_gene: TRBV5-3
len: 12
abundance: -
j_gene: TRBJ2-1
d_gene: -

CDR3nt: TGTGCCAGCAGCTTGGCCAGGGGCTATGGCTACACCTTC
CDR3aa: CASSLARGYGYTF
v_gene: TRBV7-9
len: 13
abundance: -
j_gene: TRBJ1-2
d_gene: -

CDR3nt: TGTGCCAGCTCACACCGGTCCCAGGGGGCAGGCTGGGTTCGGGAGCCCCAGCATTTT
CDR3aa: CASSHRSQGAGWVREPQHF
v_gene: TRBV18
len: 19
abundance: -
j_gene: TRBJ1-5
d_gene: TRBD1

CDR3nt: TGTGCCAGCAGCAAGGAAAATACGCAGTATTTT
CDR3aa: CASSKENTQYF
v_gene: TRBV7-9
len: 11
abundance: -
j_gene: TRBJ2-3
d_gene: -

CDR3nt: TGCGCCAGCAGCTTAGAGACTAGCGGGAGAAAGTACTTC
CDR3aa: CASSLETSGRKYF
v_gene: TRBV5-1
len: 13
abundance: -
j_gene: TRBJ2-7
d_gene: TRBD2

CDR3nt: TGTGCCATCAGTGCACTAGCGGGGGATACGCAGTATTTT
CDR3aa: CAISALAGDTQYF
v_gene: TRBV10-3
len: 13
abundance: -
j_gene: TRBJ2-3
d_gene: TRBD2

CDR3nt: TGCAGCGTTGTTCTAGCGGGAGGGGTGATAAATGAGCAGTTCTTC
CDR3aa: CSVVLAGGVINEQFF
v_gene: TRBV29-1
len: 15
abundance: -
j_gene: TRBJ2-1
d_gene: TRBD2

CDR3nt: TGCGCCAGCAGCTTGTCAGGGACCGCCCCAGAGACCCAGTACTTC
CDR3aa: CASSLSGTAPETQYF
v_gene: TRBV5-1
len: 15
abundance: -
j_gene: TRBJ2-5
d_gene: -

CDR3nt: TGTGCCAGCAGCTTGTCCAGGTCGCATAGCAATCAGCCCCAGCATTTT
CDR3aa: CASSLSRSHSNQPQHF
v_gene: TRBV5-6
len: 16
abundance: -
j_gene: TRBJ1-5
d_gene: -

CDR3nt: TGTGCCAGCAGGTGGATTTATGCCTACGAGCAGTACTTC
CDR3aa: CASRWIYAYEQYF
v_gene: TRBV5-6
len: 13
abundance: once
j_gene: TRBJ2-7
d_gene: -

CDR3nt: TGTGCCAGCTCACCAGCACTAGCCCCAACCCCTGACTTCGGGCAGTACTTC
CDR3aa: CASSPALAPTPDFGQYF
v_gene: TRBV18
len: 17
abundance: -
j_gene: TRBJ2-7
d_gene: -

CDR3nt: TGTGCCAGCAGCTTAGCCGGCCAGGGGGGAACGTTGGCTTTCTTT
CDR3aa: CASSLAGQGGTLAFF
v_gene: TRBV7-9
len: 15
abundance: -
j_gene: TRBJ1-1
d_gene: TRBD1

CDR3nt: TGCGCCAGCAGTGAGTCCCGGACATATACCACAGATACGCAGTATTTT
CDR3aa: CASSESRTYTTDTQYF
v_gene: TRBV10-1
len: 16
abundance: -
j_gene: TRBJ2-3
d_gene: -

CDR3nt: TGCGCCAGCATAGGGGGGAGAGCAATCGGTGAGCAGTTCTTC
CDR3aa: CASIGGRAIGEQFF
v_gene: TRBV10-1
len: 14
abundance: -
j_gene: TRBJ2-1
d_gene: -

CDR3nt: TGTGCCAGTAGTATAGTAGTGGGCAATCAGCCCCAGCATTTT
CDR3aa: CASSIVVGNQPQHF
v_gene: TRBV19
len: 14
abundance: -
j_gene: TRBJ1-5
d_gene: -

CDR3nt: TGTGCCAGCAGCTTCAAGGACCCCCCCTGGGATGGCTACACCTTC
CDR3aa: CASSFKDPPWDGYTF
v_gene: TRBV5-8
len: 15
abundance: -
j_gene: TRBJ1-2
d_gene: -

CDR3nt: TGCGCCAGCAGCTCGGGACAGTATAATTCACCCCTCCACTTT
CDR3aa: CASSSGQYNSPLHF
v_gene: TRBV5-1
len: 14
abundance: -
j_gene: TRBJ1-6
d_gene: TRBD1

CDR3nt: TGTGCCAGTAGTGGGGCAATGAAGCGCACAGATACGCAGTATTTT
CDR3aa: CASSGAMKRTDTQYF
v_gene: TRBV19
len: 15
abundance: -
j_gene: TRBJ2-3
d_gene: -